This T cell receptor (beta chain) was observed in a study of blood T cells in healthy people across ages. Study outcomes and limitations: A greater number of naive CD4+ cells and higher diversity distinguished long-lived donors from aged donors. Donor CMV status was unknown, possibly confounding expanded clonotype changes.

The authors ran a second PCR of about 6 to 11 cycles using a sample-barcoded 5' primer and a J-beta primer mix. Every single cDNA molecule received a tag from a template-switch adaptor with 12 random nucleotides. Using its own MiXCR run on the 5' RACE reads, TCRdb lists one record per CDR3 protein. The data contain approximately 1.5 million distinct CDR3 sequences, almost 35% of them singletons. Germline V gives CDR1 SNHLY, CDR2 FYNNEI. The ends were cut back, 2 bases at V and 0 bases at J, with 11 bases in the middle. This CDR3 spans 16 amino acids. Remarks on this clonotype: Its antigen is still unknown.

Material: blood. The chain uses TRBV2 and TRBJ2-1, with D possibly TRBD1 on 5 matching bases. The receptor's source is a woman in her twenties or thirties in good health. CDR3 residues: CASSEKGRRSYNEQFF. The CDR3 nucleotides are TGTGCCAGCAGTGAAAAGGGGCGGCGCTCCTACAATGAGCAGTTCTTC. The full variable domain, in which reference TRBV2 and TRBJ2-1 provide the parts outside the CDR3, is EPEVTQTPSHQVTQMGQEVILRCVPISNHLYFYWYRQILGQKVEFLVSFYNNEISEKSEIFDDQFSVERPDGSNFTLKIRSTKLEDSAMYFCASSEKGRRSYNEQFFGPGTRLTVL.